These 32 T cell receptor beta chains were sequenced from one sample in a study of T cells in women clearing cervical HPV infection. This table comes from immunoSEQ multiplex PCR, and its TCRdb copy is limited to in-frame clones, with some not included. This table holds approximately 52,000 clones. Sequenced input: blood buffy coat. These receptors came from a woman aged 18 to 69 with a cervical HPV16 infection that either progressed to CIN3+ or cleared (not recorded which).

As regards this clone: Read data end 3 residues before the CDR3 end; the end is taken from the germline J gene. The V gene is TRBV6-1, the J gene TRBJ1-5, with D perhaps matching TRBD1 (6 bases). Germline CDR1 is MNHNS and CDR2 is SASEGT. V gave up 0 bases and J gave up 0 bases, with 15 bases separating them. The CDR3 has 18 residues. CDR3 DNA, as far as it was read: TGTGCCAGCAGTGAAGCTATAGGGGGTGGGTATAGCAATCAGCCC. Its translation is CASSEAIGGGYSNQP. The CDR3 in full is CASSEAIGGGYSNQPQHF.

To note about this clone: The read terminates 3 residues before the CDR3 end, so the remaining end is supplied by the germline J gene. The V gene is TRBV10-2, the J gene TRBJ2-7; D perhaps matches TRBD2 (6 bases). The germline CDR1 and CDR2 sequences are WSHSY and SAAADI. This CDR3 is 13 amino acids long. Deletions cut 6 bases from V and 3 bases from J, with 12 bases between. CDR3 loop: CASSTRDFYEQYF. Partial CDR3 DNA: TGCGCCAGCAGCACCAGGGACTTCTACGAG.

The sequenced part of the CDR3 DNA is TGCAGTGGGTCTCGAGAGACAGAGCTTGGGGAGACC. Amino acids: CSGSRETELGET. The whole CDR3 reads CSGSRETELGETQYF. The chain uses TRBV20-1 and TRBJ2-5, with D tentatively TRBD1 (5 bases). Read coverage stops 3 residues before the CDR3 terminus; the germline J gene supplies the remainder. The CDR3 has 15 residues. V lost 7 bases and J 5 bases, leaving 23 bases between the germline ends. Germline-derived CDR1 and CDR2 are DFQATT and SNEGSKA (reference sequence).

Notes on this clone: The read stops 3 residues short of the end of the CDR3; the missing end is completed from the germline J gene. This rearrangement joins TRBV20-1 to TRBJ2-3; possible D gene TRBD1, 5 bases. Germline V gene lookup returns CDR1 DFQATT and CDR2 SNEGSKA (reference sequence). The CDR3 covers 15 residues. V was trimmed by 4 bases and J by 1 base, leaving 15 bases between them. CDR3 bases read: TGCAGTGCTACCCCCGGGCAGGGCGGCACAGATACG. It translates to CSATPGQGGTDT. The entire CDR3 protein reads CSATPGQGGTDTQYF.

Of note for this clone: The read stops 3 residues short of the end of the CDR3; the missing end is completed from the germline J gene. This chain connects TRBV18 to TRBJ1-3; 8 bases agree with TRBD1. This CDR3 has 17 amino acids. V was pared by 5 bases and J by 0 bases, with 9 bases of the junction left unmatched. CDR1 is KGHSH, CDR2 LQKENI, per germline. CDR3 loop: CASSATGAGVSGNTIYF. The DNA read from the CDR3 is TGTGCCAGCTCAGCGACAGGGGCCGGGGTCTCTGGAAACACC. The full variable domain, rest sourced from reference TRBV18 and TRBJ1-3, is NAGVMQNPRHLVRRRGQEARLRCSPMKGHSHVYWYRQLPEEGLKFMVYLQKENIIDESGMPKERFSAEFPKEGPSILRIQQVVRGDSAAYFCASSATGAGVSGNTIYFGEGSWLTVV.

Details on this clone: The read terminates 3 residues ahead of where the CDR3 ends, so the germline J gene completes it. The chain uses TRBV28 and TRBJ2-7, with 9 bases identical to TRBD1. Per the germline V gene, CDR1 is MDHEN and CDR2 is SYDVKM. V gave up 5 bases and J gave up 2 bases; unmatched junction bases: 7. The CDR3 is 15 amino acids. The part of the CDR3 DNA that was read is TGTGCCAGCAGTCCCCCTGGACAGGGGACCTACGAG. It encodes CASSPPGQGTYE. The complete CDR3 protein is CASSPPGQGTYEQYF.

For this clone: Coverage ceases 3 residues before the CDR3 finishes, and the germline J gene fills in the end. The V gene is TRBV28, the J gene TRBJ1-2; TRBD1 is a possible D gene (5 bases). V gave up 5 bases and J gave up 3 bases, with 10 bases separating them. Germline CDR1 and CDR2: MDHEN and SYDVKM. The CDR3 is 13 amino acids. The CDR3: CASSTGPDYGYTF. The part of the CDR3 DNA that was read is TGTGCCAGCAGTACAGGCCCGGACTATGGC.

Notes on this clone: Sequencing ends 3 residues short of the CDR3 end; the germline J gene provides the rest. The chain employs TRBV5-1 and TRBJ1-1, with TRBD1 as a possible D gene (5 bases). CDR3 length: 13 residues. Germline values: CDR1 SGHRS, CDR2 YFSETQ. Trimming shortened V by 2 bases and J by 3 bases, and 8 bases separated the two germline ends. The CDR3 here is CASSLTGYTEAFF. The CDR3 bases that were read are TGCGCCAGCAGCTTAACAGGATACACTGAA.

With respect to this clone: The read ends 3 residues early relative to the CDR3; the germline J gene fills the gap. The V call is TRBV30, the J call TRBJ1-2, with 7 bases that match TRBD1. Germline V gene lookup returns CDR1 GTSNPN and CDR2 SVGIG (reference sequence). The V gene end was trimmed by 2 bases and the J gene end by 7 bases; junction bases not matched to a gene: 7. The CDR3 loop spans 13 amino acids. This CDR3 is CAWSSDRRAGYTF. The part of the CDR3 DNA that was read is TGTGCCTGGAGTTCGGACAGGCGGGCTGGC.

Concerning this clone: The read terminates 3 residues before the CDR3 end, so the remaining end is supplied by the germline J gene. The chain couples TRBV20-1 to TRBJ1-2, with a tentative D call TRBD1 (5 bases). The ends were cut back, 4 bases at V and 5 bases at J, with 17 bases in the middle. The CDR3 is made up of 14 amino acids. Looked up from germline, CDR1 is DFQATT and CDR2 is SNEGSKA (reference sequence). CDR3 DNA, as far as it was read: TGCAGTGCTAACAACAGGACCTCCCGTTATGGC. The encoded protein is CSANNRTSRYG. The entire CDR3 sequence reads CSANNRTSRYGYTF.

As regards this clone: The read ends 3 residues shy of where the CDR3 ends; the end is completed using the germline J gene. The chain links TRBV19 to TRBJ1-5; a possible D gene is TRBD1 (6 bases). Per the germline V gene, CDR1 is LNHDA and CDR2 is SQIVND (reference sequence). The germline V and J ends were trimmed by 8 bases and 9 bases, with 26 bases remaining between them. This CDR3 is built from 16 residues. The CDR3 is CASEGLGGAAKRPQHF. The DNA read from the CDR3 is TGTGCCAGTGAGGGACTGGGGGGGGCGGCTAAACGGCCC. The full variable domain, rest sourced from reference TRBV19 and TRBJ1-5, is DGGITQSPKYLFRKEGQNVTLSCEQNLNHDAMYWYRQDPGQGLRLIYYSQIVNDFQKGDIAEGYSVSREKKESFPLTVTSAQKNPTAFYLCASEGLGGAAKRPQHFGDGTRLSIL.

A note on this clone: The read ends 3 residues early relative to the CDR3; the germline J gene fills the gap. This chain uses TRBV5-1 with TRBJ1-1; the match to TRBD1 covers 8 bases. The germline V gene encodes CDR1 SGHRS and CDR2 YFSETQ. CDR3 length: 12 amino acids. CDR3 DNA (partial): TGCGCCAGCAGCTCGCAGGGGGCGCGG. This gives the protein CASSSQGAR. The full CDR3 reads CASSSQGARAFF.

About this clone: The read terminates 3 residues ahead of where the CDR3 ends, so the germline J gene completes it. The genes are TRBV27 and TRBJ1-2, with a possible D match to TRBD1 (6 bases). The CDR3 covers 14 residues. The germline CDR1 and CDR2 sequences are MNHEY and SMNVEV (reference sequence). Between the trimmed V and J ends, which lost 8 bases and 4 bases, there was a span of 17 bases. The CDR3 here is CASGGKQGPYGYTF. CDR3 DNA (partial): TGTGCCAGCGGAGGAAAACAGGGCCCCTATGGC.

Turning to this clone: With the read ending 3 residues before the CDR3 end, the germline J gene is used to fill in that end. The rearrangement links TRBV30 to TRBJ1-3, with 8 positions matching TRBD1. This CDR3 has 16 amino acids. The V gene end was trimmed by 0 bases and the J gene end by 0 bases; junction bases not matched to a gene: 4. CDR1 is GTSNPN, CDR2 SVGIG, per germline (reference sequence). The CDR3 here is CAWSVDRARSGNTIYF. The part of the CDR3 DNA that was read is TGTGCCTGGAGTGTGGACAGGGCCCGCTCTGGAAACACC.

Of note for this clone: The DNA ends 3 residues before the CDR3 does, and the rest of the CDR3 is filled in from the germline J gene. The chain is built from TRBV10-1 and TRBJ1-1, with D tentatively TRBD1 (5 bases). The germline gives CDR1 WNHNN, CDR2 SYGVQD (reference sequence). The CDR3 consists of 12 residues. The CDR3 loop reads CASRGPGGVAFF. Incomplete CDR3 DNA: TGCGCCAGCAGGGGGCCCGGTGGTGTA.

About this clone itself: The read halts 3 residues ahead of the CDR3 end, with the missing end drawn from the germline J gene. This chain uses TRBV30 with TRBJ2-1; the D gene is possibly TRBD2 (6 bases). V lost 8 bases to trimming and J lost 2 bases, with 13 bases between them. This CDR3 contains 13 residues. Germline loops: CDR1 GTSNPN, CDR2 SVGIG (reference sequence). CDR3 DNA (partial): TGTGCCACAGCGGGTCGTACCTACAATGAG. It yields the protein CATAGRTYNE. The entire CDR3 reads CATAGRTYNEQFF.

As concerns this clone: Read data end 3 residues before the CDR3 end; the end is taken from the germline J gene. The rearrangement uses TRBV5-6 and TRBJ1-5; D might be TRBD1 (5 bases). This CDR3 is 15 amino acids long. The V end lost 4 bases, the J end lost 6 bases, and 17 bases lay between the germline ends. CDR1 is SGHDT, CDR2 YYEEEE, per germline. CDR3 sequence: CASSTLGGRSQPQHF. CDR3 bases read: TGTGCCAGCAGCACCCTGGGGGGTCGTAGTCAGCCC.

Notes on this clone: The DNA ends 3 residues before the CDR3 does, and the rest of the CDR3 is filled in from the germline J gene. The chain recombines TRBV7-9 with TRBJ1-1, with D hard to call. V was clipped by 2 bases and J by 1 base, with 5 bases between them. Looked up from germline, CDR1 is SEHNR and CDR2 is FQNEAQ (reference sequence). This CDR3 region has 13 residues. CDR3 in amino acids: CASSLPGNTEAFF. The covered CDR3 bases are TGTGCCAGCAGCTTACCCGGGAACACTGAA.

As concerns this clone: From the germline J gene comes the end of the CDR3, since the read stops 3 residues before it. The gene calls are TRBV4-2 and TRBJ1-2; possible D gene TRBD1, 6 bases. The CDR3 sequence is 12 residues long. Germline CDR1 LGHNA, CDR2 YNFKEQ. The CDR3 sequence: CASSHDRSGYTF. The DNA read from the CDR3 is TGTGCCAGCAGCCACGACAGGAGCGGC.

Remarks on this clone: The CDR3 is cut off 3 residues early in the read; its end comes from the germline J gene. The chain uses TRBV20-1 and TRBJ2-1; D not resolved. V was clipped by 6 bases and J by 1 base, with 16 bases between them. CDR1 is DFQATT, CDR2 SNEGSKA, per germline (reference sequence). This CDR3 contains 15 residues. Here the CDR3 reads CSAPPEVPSYNEQFF. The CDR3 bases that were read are TGCAGTGCCCCCCCAGAAGTTCCATCCTACAATGAG.

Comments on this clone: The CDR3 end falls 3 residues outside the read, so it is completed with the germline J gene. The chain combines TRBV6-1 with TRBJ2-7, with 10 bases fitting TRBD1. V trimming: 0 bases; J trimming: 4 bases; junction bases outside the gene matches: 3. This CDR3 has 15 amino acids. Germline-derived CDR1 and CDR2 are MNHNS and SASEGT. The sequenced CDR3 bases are TGTGCCAGCAGTGAAGCAGGGACAGGGGTATACGAG. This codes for CASSEAGTGVYE. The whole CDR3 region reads CASSEAGTGVYEQYF.

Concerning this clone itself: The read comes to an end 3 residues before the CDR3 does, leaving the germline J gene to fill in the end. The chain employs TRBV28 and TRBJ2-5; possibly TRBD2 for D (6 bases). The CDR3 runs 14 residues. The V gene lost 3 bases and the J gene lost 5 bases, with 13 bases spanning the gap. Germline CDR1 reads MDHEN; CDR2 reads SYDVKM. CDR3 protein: CASSLGGGRETQYF. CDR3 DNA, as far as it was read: TGTGCCAGCAGTTTGGGGGGTGGGAGGGAGACC.

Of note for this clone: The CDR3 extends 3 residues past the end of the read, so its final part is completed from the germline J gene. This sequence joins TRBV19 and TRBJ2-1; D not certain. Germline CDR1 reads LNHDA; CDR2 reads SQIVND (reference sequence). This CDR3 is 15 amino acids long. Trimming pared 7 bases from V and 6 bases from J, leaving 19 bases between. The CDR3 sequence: CASKVAATRSNEQFF. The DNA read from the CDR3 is TGTGCCAGTAAAGTGGCGGCAACAAGGTCCAATGAG.

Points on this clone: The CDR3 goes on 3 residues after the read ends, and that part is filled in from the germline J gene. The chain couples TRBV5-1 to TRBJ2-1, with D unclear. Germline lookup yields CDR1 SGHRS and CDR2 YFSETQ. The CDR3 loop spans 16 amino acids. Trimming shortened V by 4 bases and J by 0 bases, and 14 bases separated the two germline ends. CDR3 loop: CASSTTTSSSYNEQFF. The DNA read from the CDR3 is TGCGCCAGCAGCACAACCACCTCGAGCTCCTACAATGAG.

CDR3 DNA, as far as it was read: TGTGCCAGTAACGGCAGGGAGATTGCCGGGGAG. Translating it yields CASNGREIAGE. The CDR3 in full is CASNGREIAGELFF. The chain couples TRBV19 to TRBJ2-2; D might be TRBD1 or TRBD2, each matching 5 bases. Read sequence stops 3 residues before the CDR3 end, and the germline J gene provides the missing end. Germline values: CDR1 LNHDA, CDR2 SQIVND (reference sequence). The V and J ends lost 7 bases and 6 bases respectively, with 15 bases between them. This CDR3 region has 14 residues.

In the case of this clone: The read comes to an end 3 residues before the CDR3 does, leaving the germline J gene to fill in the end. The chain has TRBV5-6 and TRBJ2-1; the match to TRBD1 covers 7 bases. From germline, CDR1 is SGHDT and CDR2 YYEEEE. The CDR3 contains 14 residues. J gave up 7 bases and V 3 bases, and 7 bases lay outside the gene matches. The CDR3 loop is CASSWDSGGNEQFF. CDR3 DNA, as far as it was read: TGTGCCAGCAGCTGGGACAGTGGTGGGAATGAG.

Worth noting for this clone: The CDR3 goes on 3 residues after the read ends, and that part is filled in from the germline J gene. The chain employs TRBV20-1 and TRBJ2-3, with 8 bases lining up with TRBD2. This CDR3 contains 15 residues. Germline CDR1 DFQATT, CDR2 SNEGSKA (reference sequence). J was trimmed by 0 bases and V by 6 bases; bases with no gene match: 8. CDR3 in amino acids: CSAEKAGGSTDTQYF. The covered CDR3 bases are TGCAGTGCCGAGAAGGCGGGGGGAAGCACAGATACG.

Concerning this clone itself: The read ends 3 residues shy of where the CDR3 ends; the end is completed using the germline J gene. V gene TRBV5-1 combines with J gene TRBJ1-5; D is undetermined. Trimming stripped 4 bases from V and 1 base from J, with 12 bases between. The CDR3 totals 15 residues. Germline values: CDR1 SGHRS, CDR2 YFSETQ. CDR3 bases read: TGCGCCAGCAGCGTTCTCCCCCAGAGCAATCAGCCC. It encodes CASSVLPQSNQP. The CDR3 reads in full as CASSVLPQSNQPQHF. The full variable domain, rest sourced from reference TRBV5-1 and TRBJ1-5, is KAGVTQTPRYLIKTRGQQVTLSCSPISGHRSVSWYQQTPGQGLQFLFEYFSETQRNKGNFPGRFSGRQFSNSRSEMNVSTLELGDSALYLCASSVLPQSNQPQHFGDGTRLSIL.

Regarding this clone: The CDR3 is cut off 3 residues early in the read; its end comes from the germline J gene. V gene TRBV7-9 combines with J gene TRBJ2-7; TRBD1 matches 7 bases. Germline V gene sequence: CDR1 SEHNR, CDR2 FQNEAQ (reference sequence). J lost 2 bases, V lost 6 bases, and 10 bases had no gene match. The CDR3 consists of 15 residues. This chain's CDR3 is CASREAGTVPYEQYF. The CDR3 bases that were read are TGTGCCAGCAGGGAAGCCGGGACAGTTCCCTACGAG.

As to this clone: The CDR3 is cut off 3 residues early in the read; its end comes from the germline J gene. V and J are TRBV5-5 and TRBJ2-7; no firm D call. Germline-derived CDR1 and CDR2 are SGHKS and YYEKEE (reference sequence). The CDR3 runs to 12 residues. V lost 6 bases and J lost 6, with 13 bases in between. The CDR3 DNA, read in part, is TGTGCCAGCACCCTTATGGAGCGCGAG. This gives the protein CASTLMERE. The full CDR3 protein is CASTLMEREQYF.

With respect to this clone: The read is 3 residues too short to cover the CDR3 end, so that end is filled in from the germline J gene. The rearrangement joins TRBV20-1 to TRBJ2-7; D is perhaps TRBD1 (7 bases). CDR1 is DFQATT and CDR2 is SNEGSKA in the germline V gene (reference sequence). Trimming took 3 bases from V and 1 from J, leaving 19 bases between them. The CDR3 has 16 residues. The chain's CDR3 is CSASPPGGTTSYEQYF. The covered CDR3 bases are TGCAGTGCTAGTCCCCCAGGGGGGACGACTTCCTACGAG.

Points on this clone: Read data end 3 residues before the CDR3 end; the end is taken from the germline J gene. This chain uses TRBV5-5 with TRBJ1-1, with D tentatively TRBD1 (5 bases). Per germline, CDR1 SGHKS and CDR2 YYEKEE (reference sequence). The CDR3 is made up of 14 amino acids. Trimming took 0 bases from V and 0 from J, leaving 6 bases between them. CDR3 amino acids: CASSLGQMNTEAFF. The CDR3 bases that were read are TGTGCCAGCAGCTTGGGACAGATGAACACTGAA.